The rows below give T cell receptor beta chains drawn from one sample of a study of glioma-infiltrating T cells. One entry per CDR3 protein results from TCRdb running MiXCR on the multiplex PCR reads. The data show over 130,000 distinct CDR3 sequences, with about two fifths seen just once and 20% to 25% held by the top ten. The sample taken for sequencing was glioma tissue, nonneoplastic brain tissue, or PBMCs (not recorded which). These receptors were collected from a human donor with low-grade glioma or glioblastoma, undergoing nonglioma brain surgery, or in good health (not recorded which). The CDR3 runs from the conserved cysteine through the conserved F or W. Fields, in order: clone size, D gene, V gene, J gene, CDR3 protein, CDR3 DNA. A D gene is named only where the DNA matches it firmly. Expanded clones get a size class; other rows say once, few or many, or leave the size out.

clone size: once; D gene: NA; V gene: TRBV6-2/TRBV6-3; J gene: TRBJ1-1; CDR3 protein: CASSYSWRLNTEAFF; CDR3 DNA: TGTGCCAGCAGTTACTCGTGGAGGTTGAACACTGAAGCTTTCTTT
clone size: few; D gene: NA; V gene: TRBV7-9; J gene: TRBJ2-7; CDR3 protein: CASQTESSYEQYF; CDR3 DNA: TGTGCCAGCCAGACGGAGAGCTCCTACGAGCAGTACTTC
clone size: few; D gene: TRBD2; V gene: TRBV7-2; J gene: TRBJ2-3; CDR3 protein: CASKKTSVADTQYF; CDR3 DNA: TGTGCCAGCAAGAAGACTAGCGTAGCCGATACGCAGTATTTT
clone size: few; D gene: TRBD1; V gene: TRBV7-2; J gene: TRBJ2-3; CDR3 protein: CASSLARGTGADTDTQYF; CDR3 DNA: TGTGCCAGCAGCTTAGCTCGGGGAACAGGGGCGGACACAGATACGCAGTATTTT
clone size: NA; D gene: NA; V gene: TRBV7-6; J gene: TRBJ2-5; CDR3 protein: CASSFNSGAETQYF; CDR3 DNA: TGTGCCAGCAGCTTTAATTCAGGCGCAGAGACCCAGTACTTC
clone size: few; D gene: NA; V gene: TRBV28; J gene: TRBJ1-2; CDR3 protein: CASSSDHSYGYTF; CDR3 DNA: TGTGCCAGCAGTTCCGACCACAGCTATGGCTACACCTTC
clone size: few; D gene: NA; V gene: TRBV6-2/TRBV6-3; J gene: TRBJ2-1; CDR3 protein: CASATGYNEQFF; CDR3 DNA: TGTGCCAGCGCGACAGGTTACAATGAGCAGTTCTTC
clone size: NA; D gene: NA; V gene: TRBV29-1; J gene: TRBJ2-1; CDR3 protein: CSVVHYSSYNEQFF; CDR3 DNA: TGCAGCGTTGTACACTATAGCTCCTACAATGAGCAGTTCTTC
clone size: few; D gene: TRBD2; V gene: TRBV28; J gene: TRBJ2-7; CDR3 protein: CASRLAGPYEQYF; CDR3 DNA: TGTGCCAGCAGACTAGCGGGACCCTACGAGCAGTACTTC
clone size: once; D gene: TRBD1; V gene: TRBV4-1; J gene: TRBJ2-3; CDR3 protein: CASSLRWGQGATDTQYF; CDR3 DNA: TGCGCCAGCAGCCTTAGGTGGGGACAGGGGGCCACAGATACGCAGTATTTT
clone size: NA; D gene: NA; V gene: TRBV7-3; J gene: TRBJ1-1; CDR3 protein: CASSFIPGAEAFF; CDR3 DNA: TGTGCCAGCAGCTTCATCCCCGGGGCTGAAGCTTTCTTT
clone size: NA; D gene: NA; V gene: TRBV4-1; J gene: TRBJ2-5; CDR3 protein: CASSQTQGVGETQYF; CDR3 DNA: TGCGCCAGCAGCCAAACACAGGGTGTGGGTGAGACCCAGTACTTC
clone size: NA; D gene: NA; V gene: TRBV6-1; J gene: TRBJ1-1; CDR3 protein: CASSSKNRLLLNTEAFF; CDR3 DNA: TGTGCCAGCAGTTCAAAGAACAGGTTGCTCTTGAACACTGAAGCTTTCTTT
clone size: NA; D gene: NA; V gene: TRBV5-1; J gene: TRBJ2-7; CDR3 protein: CASSLDSGEQYF; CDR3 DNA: TGCGCCAGCAGCTTGGACAGCGGGGAGCAGTACTTC
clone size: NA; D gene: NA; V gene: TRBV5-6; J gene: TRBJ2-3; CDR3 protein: CASSLWGTGSTDTQYF; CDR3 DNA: TGTGCCAGCAGCTTGTGGGGAACGGGAAGCACAGATACGCAGTATTTT
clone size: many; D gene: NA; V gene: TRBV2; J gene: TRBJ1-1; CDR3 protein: CASSEVKYTEAFF; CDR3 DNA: TGTGCCAGCAGTGAGGTCAAGTACACTGAAGCTTTCTTT
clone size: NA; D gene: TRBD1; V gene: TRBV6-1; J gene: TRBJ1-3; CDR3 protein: CASRNPGTGSGNTIYF; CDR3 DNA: TGTGCCAGCAGGAACCCAGGGACAGGCTCTGGAAACACCATATATTTT
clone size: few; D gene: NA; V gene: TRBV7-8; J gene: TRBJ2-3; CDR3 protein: CASRPARAKIPDTQYF; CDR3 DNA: TGTGCCAGCAGACCGGCCAGGGCGAAAATTCCAGATACGCAGTATTTT
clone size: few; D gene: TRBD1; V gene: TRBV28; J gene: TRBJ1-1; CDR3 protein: CASDGTGNTEAFF; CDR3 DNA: TGTGCCAGCGACGGGACAGGGAACACTGAAGCTTTCTTT
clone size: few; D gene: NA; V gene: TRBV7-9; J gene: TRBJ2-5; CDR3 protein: CATKYQETQYF; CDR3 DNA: TGTGCCACCAAGTACCAAGAGACCCAGTACTTC
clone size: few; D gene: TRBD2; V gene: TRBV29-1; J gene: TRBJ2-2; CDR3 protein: CSVEPSGGASGELFF; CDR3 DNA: TGCAGCGTTGAACCGAGCGGGGGGGCGAGCGGGGAGCTGTTTTTT
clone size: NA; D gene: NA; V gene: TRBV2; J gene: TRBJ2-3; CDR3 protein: CASSEQYVDRLNTQYF; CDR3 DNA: TGTGCCAGCAGTGAACAATACGTAGACAGATTGAATACGCAGTATTTT
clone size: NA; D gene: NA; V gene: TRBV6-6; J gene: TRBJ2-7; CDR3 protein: CASSYFRQGPYEQYF; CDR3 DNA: TGTGCCAGCAGTTACTTCCGGCAGGGTCCCTACGAGCAGTACTTC
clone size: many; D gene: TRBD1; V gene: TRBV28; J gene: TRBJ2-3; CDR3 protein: CASSPGQGLDTQYF; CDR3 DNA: TGTGCCAGCAGCCCCGGACAGGGACTAGATACGCAGTATTTT
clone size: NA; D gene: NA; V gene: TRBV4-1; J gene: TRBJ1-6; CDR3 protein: CASSQDVAGSNSPLHF; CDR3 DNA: TGCGCCAGCAGCCAAGATGTTGCAGGATCTAATTCACCCCTCCACTTT
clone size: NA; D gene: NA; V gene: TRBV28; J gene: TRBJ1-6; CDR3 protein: CASSYQGTSPLHF; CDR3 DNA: TGTGCCAGCAGTTATCAGGGGACTTCACCCCTCCACTTT
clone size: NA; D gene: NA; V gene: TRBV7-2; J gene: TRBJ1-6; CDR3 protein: CASSLGGYNSHLHF; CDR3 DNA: TGTGCCAGCAGCTTGGGCGGCTATAATTCACACCTCCACTTT
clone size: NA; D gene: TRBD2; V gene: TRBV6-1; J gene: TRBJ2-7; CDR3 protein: CASSRGLAGIDEQYF; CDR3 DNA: TGTGCCAGCAGCCGTGGACTAGCGGGAATCGACGAGCAGTACTTC
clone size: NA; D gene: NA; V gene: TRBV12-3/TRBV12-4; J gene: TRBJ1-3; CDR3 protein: CASSFRGGGNTIYF; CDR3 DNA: TGTGCCAGCAGTTTCCGGGGAGGTGGAAACACCATATATTTT
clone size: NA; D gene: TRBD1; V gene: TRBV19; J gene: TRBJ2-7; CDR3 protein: CASSADRASSYEQYF; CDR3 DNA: TGTGCCAGTAGTGCGGACAGGGCCAGCTCCTACGAGCAGTACTTC
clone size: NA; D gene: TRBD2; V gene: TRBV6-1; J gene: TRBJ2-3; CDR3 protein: CASRRGTSGSSTDTQYF; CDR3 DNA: TGTGCCAGCAGACGCGGGACTAGCGGGTCTAGCACAGATACGCAGTATTTT
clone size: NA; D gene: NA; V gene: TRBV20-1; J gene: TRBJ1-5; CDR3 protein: CSAEPEYSNQPQHF; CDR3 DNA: TGCAGTGCTGAACCTGAATATAGCAATCAGCCCCAGCATTTT
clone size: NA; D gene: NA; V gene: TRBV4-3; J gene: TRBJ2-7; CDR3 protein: CASSQGGGYEQYF; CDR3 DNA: TGCGCCAGCAGTCAAGGGGGGGGGTACGAGCAGTACTTC
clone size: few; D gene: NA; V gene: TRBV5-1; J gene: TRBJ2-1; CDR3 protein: CASSLDLGEQFF; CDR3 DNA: TGCGCCAGCAGCTTGGATCTTGGTGAGCAGTTCTTC
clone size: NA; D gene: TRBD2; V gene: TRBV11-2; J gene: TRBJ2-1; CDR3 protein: CASSSGLTRGNEQFF; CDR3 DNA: TGTGCCAGCAGCTCGGGACTAACCCGAGGCAATGAGCAGTTCTTC
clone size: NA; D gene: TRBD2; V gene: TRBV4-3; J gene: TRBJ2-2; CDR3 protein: CASSSTSGQNTGELFF; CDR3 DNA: TGCGCCAGCAGCTCTACTAGCGGCCAGAACACCGGGGAGCTGTTTTTT
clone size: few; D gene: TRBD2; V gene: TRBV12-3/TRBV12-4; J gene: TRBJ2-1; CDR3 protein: CASSPRTSGRGNEQFF; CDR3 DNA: TGTGCCAGCAGTCCCCGGACTAGCGGGAGGGGGAATGAGCAGTTCTTC
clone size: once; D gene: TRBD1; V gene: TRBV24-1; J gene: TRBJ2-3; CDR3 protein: CATSVTGTGDPDTQYF; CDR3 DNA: TGTGCCACCAGTGTTACCGGGACAGGGGATCCAGATACGCAGTATTTT